Following are 4 T cell receptor beta chains from one sample sequenced in a study of tumor-infiltrating lymphocytes in localized non-small cell lung cancer. Generated by immunoSEQ multiplex PCR, the TCRdb table keeps only in-frame clones and is missing some. In the table there are just under 30,000 clones, around 85% of which are singletons. The sequenced sample consisted of lung tumor tissue. All receptors come from a human donor with non-small cell lung cancer.

The rearrangement joins TRBV14 to TRBJ1-5, with D possibly being TRBD1 (5 bases). The CDR3 runs to 14 residues. The germline V gene has CDR1 SGHDN and CDR2 FVKESK. Trimming stripped 1 base from V and 6 bases from J, with 10 bases between. CDR3 amino acids: CASSQGAGTQPQHF. As DNA, the CDR3 is TGTGCCAGCAGCCAAGGGGCAGGGACTCAGCCCCAGCATTTT.

J is TRBJ1-2 and V is TRBV7-2; D call uncertain. Germline V gene data show CDR1 as SGHTA and CDR2 as FQGNSA. The V end was cut by 0 bases, the J end by 4 bases, with 9 bases between. The CDR3 is 14 amino acids. The CDR3 DNA sequence: TGTGCCAGCAGCTTAGCAAGGCACCTCTATGGCTACACCTTC. Residues: CASSLARHLYGYTF.

This chain joins TRBV4-1 and TRBJ1-4; D is unclear. The CDR3 is 15 residues long. Trimming removed 4 bases from V and 2 bases from J, with 11 bases in between. Per germline, CDR1 MGHRA and CDR2 YSYEKL. CDR3 sequence reads: CASSRQDPTNEKLFF. DNA of the CDR3: TGCGCCAGCAGCCGGCAGGACCCCACTAATGAAAAACTGTTTTTT.

This chain connects TRBV7-2 to TRBJ2-7; 8 nucleotides agree with TRBD1. V shed 1 base and J 2 bases; nucleotides not matched to a gene: 1. This CDR3 region has 14 residues. CDR1 and CDR2 (germline): SGHTA, FQGNSA. CDR3 loop: CASSLGTGTYEQYF. CDR3 sequence (DNA): TGTGCCAGCAGCTTAGGGACAGGGACCTACGAGCAGTACTTC.